The sequence of this TCR beta chain was determined in a study of blood T cells in healthy people across ages. A second PCR, run for about 7 to 11 cycles, used a sample-barcoded 5' primer plus a J-beta primer mix. Template switching added a 12-random-nucleotide identifier to every cDNA molecule. Every individual sample yielded 2.5 million or more paired-end reads (each containing CDR3). From the 5' RACE reads, TCRdb called clonotypes with MiXCR, one entry per CDR3 protein. Of 1.5 million to 2 million distinct CDR3 sequences in the sample, about two fifths were seen once. As to this clonotype: As yet, its antigen is unknown.

The CDR3 has 15 residues. V dropped 6 bases and J dropped 5 bases, with 21 bases sitting between them. In germline, CDR1 is DFQATT, CDR2 SNEGSKA (reference sequence). General study findings and limits: Older individuals had lower TCR beta diversity per million T cells (the decline was roughly linear).

Sample: blood. The chain combines TRBV20-1 with TRBJ2-3; the D gene is possibly TRBD1 (5 bases). The sequence was collected from a human donor in good health. The CDR3: CSALLTVGPGDTQYF. The CDR3 DNA reads TGCAGTGCCCTACTGACAGTCGGCCCTGGAGATACGCAGTATTTT.